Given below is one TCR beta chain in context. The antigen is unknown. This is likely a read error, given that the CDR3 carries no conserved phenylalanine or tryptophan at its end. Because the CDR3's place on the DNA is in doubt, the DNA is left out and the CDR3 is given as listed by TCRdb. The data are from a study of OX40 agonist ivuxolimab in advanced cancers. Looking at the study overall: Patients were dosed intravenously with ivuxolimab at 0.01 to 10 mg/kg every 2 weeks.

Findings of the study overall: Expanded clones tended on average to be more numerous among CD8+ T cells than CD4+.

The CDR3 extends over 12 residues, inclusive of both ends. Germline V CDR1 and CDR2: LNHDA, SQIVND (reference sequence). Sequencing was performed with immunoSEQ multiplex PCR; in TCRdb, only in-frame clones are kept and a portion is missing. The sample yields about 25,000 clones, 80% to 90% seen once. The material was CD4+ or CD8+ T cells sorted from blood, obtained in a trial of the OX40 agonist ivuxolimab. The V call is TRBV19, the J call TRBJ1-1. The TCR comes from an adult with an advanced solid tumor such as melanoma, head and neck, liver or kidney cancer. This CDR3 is CASSMGRGAYPG.